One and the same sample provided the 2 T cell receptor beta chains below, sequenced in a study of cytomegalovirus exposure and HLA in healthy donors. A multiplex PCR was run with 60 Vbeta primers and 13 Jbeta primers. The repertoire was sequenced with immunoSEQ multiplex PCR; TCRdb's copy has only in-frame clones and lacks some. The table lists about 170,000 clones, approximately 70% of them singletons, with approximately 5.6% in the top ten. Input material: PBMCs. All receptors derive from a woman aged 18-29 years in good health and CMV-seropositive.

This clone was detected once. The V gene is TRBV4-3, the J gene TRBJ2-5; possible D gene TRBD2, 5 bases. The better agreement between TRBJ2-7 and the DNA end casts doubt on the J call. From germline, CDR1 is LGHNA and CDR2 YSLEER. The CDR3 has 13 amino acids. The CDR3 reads CASSQDPGNEQYF. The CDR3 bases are TGCGCCAGCAGCCAAGACCCGGGAAACGAGCAGTACTTC.

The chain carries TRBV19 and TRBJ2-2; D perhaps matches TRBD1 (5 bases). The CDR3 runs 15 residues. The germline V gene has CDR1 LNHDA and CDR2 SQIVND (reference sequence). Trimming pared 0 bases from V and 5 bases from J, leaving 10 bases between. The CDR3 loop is CASSIEGARTGELFF. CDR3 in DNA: TGTGCCAGTAGTATAGAAGGGGCCCGAACCGGGGAGCTGTTTTTT.